This entry lists 15 T cell receptor beta chains sequenced from one sample in a study of T cell changes during pregnancy in multiple sclerosis. The protocol was immunoSEQ multiplex PCR, while the TCRdb copy is restricted to in-frame clones and leaves out a portion. The table includes approximately 49,000 clones, 85% to 95% detected once. Sequencing used CD4+ T cells from peripheral blood mononuclear cells, obtained in the second trimester of pregnancy. The origin of the receptors is a female donor in good health, enrolled as a control in a pregnancy study.

V usage is TRBV7-8 and J usage is TRBJ2-1, with D possibly TRBD2 on 5 matching bases. The germline V and J ends were trimmed by 5 bases and 0 bases, with 14 bases remaining between them. This CDR3 region has 16 residues. Per the germline V gene, CDR1 is SGHVS and CDR2 is FQNEAQ. The CDR3 coding sequence is TGTGCCAGCAGCCTCAGGCCGGGGAGCTCCTACAATGAGCAGTTCTTC. It translates to CASSLRPGSSYNEQFF. Complete variable domain (other parts from reference TRBV7-8 and TRBJ2-1): GAGVSQSPRYKVAKRGQDVALRCDPISGHVSLFWYQQALGQGPEFLTYFQNEAQLDKSGLPSDRFFAERPEGSVSTLKIQRTQQEDSAVYLCASSLRPGSSYNEQFFGPGTRLTVL.

The chain combines TRBV5-5 with TRBJ1-5, with 8 nucleotides matching TRBD1. Germline trimming cut 0 bases from V and 7 bases from J; bases unmatched to any gene: 6. Germline assignment: CDR1 SGHKS and CDR2 YYEKEE (reference sequence). The length of the CDR3 is 15 residues. CDR3 amino acids: CASSLEARGLQPQHF. The CDR3 DNA follows: TGTGCCAGCAGCTTGGAAGCCAGGGGGCTGCAGCCCCAGCATTTT.

This chain connects TRBV9 to TRBJ2-3; 9 nucleotides agree with TRBD2. CDR1 and CDR2 from the germline V gene are SGDLS and YYNGEE. The V segment lost 0 bases and the J segment 1 base; nucleotides outside the gene matches: 0. The CDR3 extends over 15 amino acids. The CDR3 DNA sequence: TGTGCCAGCAGCGTAGGCGGGGGGGGCACAGATACGCAGTATTTT. Translating gives CASSVGGGGTDTQYF.

This chain joins TRBV5-6 and TRBJ1-5, with D possibly TRBD1 on 5 matching bases. CDR1 and CDR2 (germline): SGHDT, YYEEEE. V lost 1 base and J lost 4, with 9 bases in between. The CDR3 is 14 amino acids. The CDR3 spells CASSLRGTNQPQHF. The CDR3 nucleotides are TGTGCCAGCAGCTTGAGGGGAACGAATCAGCCCCAGCATTTT.

J is TRBJ2-3 and V is TRBV11-3, with TRBD1 matching 9 bases. This CDR3 has 16 residues. Losses at the gene ends were 4 bases for V and 3 bases for J; bases not matched to a gene: 8. Germline lookup yields CDR1 SGHNT and CDR2 YENEEA. CDR3 DNA: TGTGCCAGCAGCTCGGGTACAGGGGGCAGGACAGATACGCAGTATTTT. This gives the protein CASSSGTGGRTDTQYF.

The chain links TRBV19 to TRBJ2-3, with TRBD2 as a possible D gene (5 bases). CDR1 is LNHDA and CDR2 is SQIVND in the germline V gene (reference sequence). V lost 6 bases to trimming and J lost 6 bases, with 10 bases between them. The CDR3 contains 12 residues. The CDR3, as DNA: TGTGCCAGTAGGCTATCGGGGGATACGCAGTATTTT. Its translation is CASRLSGDTQYF. Based on the CDR3 plus reference TRBV19 and TRBJ2-3, the full variable domain is DGGITQSPKYLFRKEGQNVTLSCEQNLNHDAMYWYRQDPGQGLRLIYYSQIVNDFQKGDIAEGYSVSREKKESFPLTVTSAQKNPTAFYLCASRLSGDTQYFGPGTRLTVL.

This chain links TRBV30 with TRBJ2-3; no reliable D call. There are 17 residues in the CDR3. CDR1 is GTSNPN, CDR2 SVGIG, per germline (reference sequence). The V gene lost 0 bases and the J gene lost 2 bases, with 18 bases spanning the gap. CDR3 amino acids: CAWSVGVGDWHTDTQYF. In DNA form, the CDR3 reads TGTGCCTGGAGTGTAGGTGTCGGCGACTGGCACACAGATACGCAGTATTTT.

V gene TRBV6-1 combines with J gene TRBJ1-2; possibly TRBD1 for D (5 bases). CDR3 length equals 14 residues. Trimming removed 3 bases from V and 7 bases from J, with 15 bases in between. Per germline, CDR1 MNHNS and CDR2 SASEGT. The CDR3 coding sequence is TGTGCCAGCAGTGATGGGGGGGGGTTTTTTGGCTACACCTTC. Translating gives CASSDGGGFFGYTF.

The chain uses TRBV5-1 and TRBJ2-7; 8 bases line up with TRBD1. Losses at the gene ends were 0 bases for V and 3 bases for J; bases not matched to a gene: 5. Germline-derived CDR1 and CDR2 are SGHRS and YFSETQ. The CDR3 has 15 amino acids. CDR3: CASSLEGQGYYEQYF. The CDR3, as DNA: TGCGCCAGCAGCTTGGAAGGACAGGGATACTACGAGCAGTACTTC.

The CDR3, as DNA: TGTGCCAGCAGTCCCCGGGACAGGGAGTTCTATAGAGGCTACACCTTC. Its protein product is CASSPRDREFYRGYTF. V usage is TRBV28 and J usage is TRBJ1-2, with 9 bases that match TRBD1. This CDR3 has 16 amino acids. Germline CDR1 MDHEN, CDR2 SYDVKM. V shed 5 bases and J 8 bases; nucleotides not matched to a gene: 15.

This clone came up once. The chain carries TRBV6-1 and TRBJ1-2; D may be TRBD1 (6 bases). Germline lookup yields CDR1 MNHNS and CDR2 SASEGT. The CDR3 is made up of 16 amino acids. V lost 2 bases, J lost 4 bases, and 17 bases lay in between. The chain's CDR3 is CASSELGGTLPYGYTF. The CDR3 coding sequence is TGTGCCAGCAGTGAACTAGGGGGAACCCTCCCCTATGGCTACACCTTC.

The chain's CDR3 is CASSRSPGQGATEAFF. As DNA, the CDR3 is TGTGCCAGCAGTCGATCCCCGGGACAGGGGGCGACTGAAGCTTTCTTT. The chain links TRBV27 to TRBJ1-1, with 12 bases lining up with TRBD1. This CDR3 comprises 16 residues. Germline values: CDR1 MNHEY, CDR2 SMNVEV (reference sequence). After removal of 5 bases from V and 5 bases from J, the junction contained 9 bases not matched to a gene.

In nucleotides, the CDR3 is TGTGCCAGTAGTATTAAGGGGTGGACTAATGAAAAACTGTTTTTT. Translated, it gives CASSIKGWTNEKLFF. The chain links TRBV19 to TRBJ1-4; maybe TRBD1 (5 bases). Germline V gene sequence: CDR1 LNHDA, CDR2 SQIVND (reference sequence). This CDR3 spans 15 amino acids. V was cut by 3 bases and J by 2 bases, with 10 bases left in between.

This chain connects TRBV5-4 to TRBJ2-1; D possibly corresponds to TRBD2 (6 bases). CDR1 is SGHNT and CDR2 is YYREEE in the germline V gene (reference sequence). This CDR3 has 15 residues. With 3 bases removed from V and 0 bases from J, the gap between germline ends came to 10 bases. In DNA, the CDR3 is TGTGCCAGCAGCTATGAGCGGGTCTCCTACAATGAGCAGTTCTTC. Protein product: CASSYERVSYNEQFF.

J is TRBJ2-7 and V is TRBV5-1; maybe TRBD1 (6 bases). Germline lookup yields CDR1 SGHRS and CDR2 YFSETQ. Trimming left V 4 bases short and J 2 bases short, with 10 bases between. The CDR3 sequence is 13 residues long. CDR3 nucleotides: TGCGCCAGCAGCACTGGACAGCCCTACGAGCAGTACTTC. It encodes CASSTGQPYEQYF.